The 14 T cell receptor beta chains below come from one sample, sequenced in a study of beta chain features in type 1 diabetes. The sequenced template was cDNA made from the entire isolated RNA. The protocol was immunoSEQ multiplex PCR, while the TCRdb copy is restricted to in-frame clones and leaves out a portion. Altogether approximately 150,000 clones are present, around 9.3% being singletons, with the ten largest covering approximately 1.3%. Sample: naive CD4+ T cells from blood. The source of these receptors is a man in his late teens or twenties in good health.

The V call is TRBV19, the J call TRBJ2-4; D is perhaps TRBD1 (5 bases). This CDR3 has 15 residues. Trimming removed 6 bases at V and 0 bases at J, with 12 bases between. CDR1 and CDR2 from the germline V gene are LNHDA and SQIVND (reference sequence). The chain's CDR3 is CASSFYRLAKNIQYF. The CDR3 region has the DNA TGTGCCAGTAGCTTTTACAGGTTAGCCAAAAACATTCAGTACTTC.

This rearrangement joins TRBV6-6 to TRBJ2-2, with 7 bases fitting TRBD2. The CDR3 is 16 amino acids. Looked up from germline, CDR1 is MNHNY and CDR2 is SVGAGI (reference sequence). The V gene end was trimmed by 3 bases and the J gene end by 0 bases; junction bases not matched to a gene: 4. The CDR3 is CASSYDGGTNTGELFF. The CDR3 coding sequence is TGTGCCAGCAGTTATGACGGGGGGACGAACACCGGGGAGCTGTTTTTT.

This clone was found a few times. The chain employs TRBV30 and TRBJ2-5, with TRBD2 matching 7 bases. The DNA end is more similar to TRBJ2-7, so the J call may be wrong. The CDR3 covers 13 residues. Germline V gene sequence: CDR1 GTSNPN, CDR2 SVGIG (reference sequence). CDR3 sequence: CAWERREGTEQYF. In DNA form, the CDR3 reads TGTGCCTGGGAGAGGAGGGAGGGGACCGAGCAGTACTTC.

This chain connects TRBV6-5 to TRBJ2-7; TRBD1 matches at 9 bases. The J segment lost 6 bases and the V segment lost 11 bases, leaving 5 bases of the junction unmatched. Germline CDR1 and CDR2: MNHEY and SVGAGI. The CDR3 loop spans 11 amino acids. As DNA, the CDR3 is TGTGCCGGGGGACAGGGAACCGAGCAGTACTTC. Protein: CAGGQGTEQYF.

This clone was seen more than once but under ten times. J is TRBJ2-5 and V is TRBV5-5; D perhaps matches TRBD1 (5 bases). The V and J ends lost 3 bases and 2 bases respectively, with 11 bases between them. Germline CDR1 SGHKS, CDR2 YYEKEE (reference sequence). CDR3 length: 14 residues. The CDR3 bases are TGTGCCAGCAGCTCTGGACAATTACAAGAGACCCAGTACTTC. Amino acids: CASSSGQLQETQYF. The entire variable domain, with the rest obtained from reference TRBV5-5 and TRBJ2-5, is as follows: DAGVTQSPTHLIKTRGQQVTLRCSPISGHKSVSWYQQVLGQGPQFIFQYYEKEERGRGNFPDRFSARQFPNYSSELNVNALLLGDSALYLCASSSGQLQETQYFGPGTRLLVL.

The CDR3 coding sequence is TGTGCCAGCAGCATAGACAGGTACTCCTACGAGCAGTACTTC. It encodes CASSIDRYSYEQYF. The chain is built from TRBV9 and TRBJ2-7, with TRBD1 as a possible D gene (6 bases). This CDR3 spans 14 amino acids. The V and J ends lost 4 bases and 0 bases respectively, with 11 bases between them. Germline values: CDR1 SGDLS, CDR2 YYNGEE.

This clone was seen a handful of times. CDR3 amino acids: CASSFQGRGYGYTF. The CDR3 DNA reads as TGTGCCAGCAGTTTTCAAGGCAGGGGCTATGGCTACACCTTC. The chain links TRBV27 to TRBJ1-2; D might be TRBD1 (6 bases). Looked up from germline, CDR1 is MNHEY and CDR2 is SMNVEV (reference sequence). The CDR3 loop spans 14 amino acids. Trimming took 3 bases from V and 4 from J, leaving 12 bases between them.

This clone occurred a few times. This sequence joins TRBV29-1 and TRBJ2-3; 12 bases map to TRBD2. This CDR3 has 15 residues. Germline trimming cut 7 bases from V and 5 bases from J; bases unmatched to any gene: 10. Germline V gives CDR1 SQVTM, CDR2 ANQGSEA. In DNA, the CDR3 is TGCAGCGCCGAAGGTCTAGCGGGGGGGTTAGATACGCAGTATTTT. Its protein product is CSAEGLAGGLDTQYF.

This rearrangement joins TRBV2 to TRBJ2-5, with D possibly being TRBD2 (6 bases). Trimming shortened V by 4 bases and J by 5 bases, and 8 bases separated the two germline ends. The CDR3 spans 12 residues. Germline CDR1 and CDR2: SNHLY and FYNNEI. The CDR3 DNA sequence: TGTGCCAGCAGTGTGGGGAGGGAGACCCAGTACTTC. Translating it yields CASSVGRETQYF.

The chain has TRBV13 and TRBJ1-5; no reliable D call. The CDR3 contains 14 residues. Germline V gene data show CDR1 as PRHDT and CDR2 as FYEKMQ (reference sequence). The V end was cut by 5 bases, the J end by 3 bases, with 11 bases between. CDR3 sequence: CASSRGRNNQPQHF. The DNA of the CDR3 is TGTGCCAGCAGCCGAGGGAGAAACAATCAGCCCCAGCATTTT.

In this sample, this clone turned up a few times. V gene TRBV6-1 combines with J gene TRBJ1-3; 7 positions match TRBD1. The CDR3 runs to 14 residues. Per the germline V gene, CDR1 is MNHNS and CDR2 is SASEGT. Trimming took 3 bases from V and 3 from J; bases not matched to a gene: 2. The CDR3, as DNA: TGTGCCAGCAGTGACCGACAGGGTGGAAACACCATATATTTT. It translates to CASSDRQGGNTIYF.

J is TRBJ2-3 and V is TRBV10-3; 12 bases line up with TRBD2. The V gene's germline CDR1 is ENHRY and CDR2 SYGVKD. The CDR3 sequence is 15 residues long. The ends lost 10 bases at V and 5 bases at J; junction bases unmatched: 10. CDR3 DNA: TGTGCCAACCGTCCTAGCGGGGGGGCTCGAGATACGCAGTATTTT. Protein: CANRPSGGARDTQYF.

The chain carries TRBV5-6 and TRBJ1-1; weak D call: TRBD1 (5 bases). The CDR3 extends over 13 amino acids. The germline V gene encodes CDR1 SGHDT and CDR2 YYEEEE. Between the trimmed V and J ends, which lost 1 base and 3 bases, there was a span of 7 bases. CDR3 sequence: CASSLQGDTEAFF. DNA of the CDR3: TGTGCCAGCAGCTTGCAAGGGGACACTGAAGCTTTCTTT.

This clone was counted a few times. This chain uses TRBV4-1 with TRBJ2-3; 8 nucleotides agree with TRBD2. V shed 4 bases, J shed 4 bases, and the junction held 7 bases outside the gene matches. CDR3 length: 15 residues. CDR1 is MGHRA and CDR2 is YSYEKL in the germline V gene. The CDR3 sequence: CASSLTAGAADTQYF. CDR3 in DNA: TGCGCCAGCAGCCTCACAGCGGGGGCTGCAGATACGCAGTATTTT.